The sequence of this TCR beta chain was determined in a study of cytomegalovirus exposure and HLA in healthy donors. With 60 Vbeta and 13 Jbeta primers, the PCR was carried out. The protocol was immunoSEQ multiplex PCR, while the TCRdb copy is restricted to in-frame clones and leaves out a portion. The sample lists approximately 170,000 clones; 60% to 85% were seen once. With V trimmed by 6 bases and J by 0 bases, 5 bases remained unmatched. The CDR3 spans 15 residues. CDR1 is MNHNS, CDR2 SASEGT, per germline. The source material was PBMCs. This chain links TRBV6-1 with TRBJ2-5; 9 nucleotides match TRBD2. This TCR was sampled from a female donor in good health and CMV-seronegative. The CDR3 region is CASRRIAGDQETQYF. CDR3 coding DNA: TGTGCCAGCAGACGCATAGCGGGGGACCAAGAGACCCAGTACTTC.